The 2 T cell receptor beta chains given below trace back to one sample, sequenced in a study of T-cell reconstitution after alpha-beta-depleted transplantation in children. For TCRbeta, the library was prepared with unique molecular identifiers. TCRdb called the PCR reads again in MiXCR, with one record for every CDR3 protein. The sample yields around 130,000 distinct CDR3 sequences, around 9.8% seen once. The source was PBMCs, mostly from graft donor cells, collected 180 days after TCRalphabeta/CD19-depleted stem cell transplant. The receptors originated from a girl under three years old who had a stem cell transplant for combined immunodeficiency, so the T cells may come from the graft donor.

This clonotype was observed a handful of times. CDR3 sequence (DNA): TGTGCCAGCAGCCCCCGCTCCGCGGGAGGGCCAAGGAATGAGCAGTTCTTC. Translated, it gives CASSPRSAGGPRNEQFF. V is TRBV7-8 and J is TRBJ2-1, with TRBD2 identical over 9 bases. The CDR3 is 17 residues long. After removal of 5 bases from V and 7 bases from J, the junction contained 15 bases not matched to a gene. Germline V gene lookup returns CDR1 SGHVS and CDR2 FQNEAQ.

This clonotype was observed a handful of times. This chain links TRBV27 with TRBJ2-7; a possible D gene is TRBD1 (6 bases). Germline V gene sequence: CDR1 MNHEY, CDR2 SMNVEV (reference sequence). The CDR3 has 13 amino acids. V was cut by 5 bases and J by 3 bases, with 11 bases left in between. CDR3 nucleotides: TGTGCCAGCAGTACCTCGACAGGCTACGAGCAGTACTTC. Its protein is CASSTSTGYEQYF.